Within the sample, the clone carrying this T cell receptor beta chain is large (0.1 to 1%). Its antigen is not known. TCRdb reanalysed the 5' RACE reads using MiXCR and keeps one entry per CDR3 protein. This table has 5,500 to 6,000 distinct CDR3 sequences, 30% to 35% appearing once. This CDR3 has 16 amino acids. The J segment lost 2 bases and the V segment lost 2 bases, leaving 7 bases of the junction unmatched. Looked up from germline, CDR1 is SGHTA and CDR2 is FQGTGA. Memory CD4+ T cells were sorted as CD4+CD45RO+CD25- cells. Findings and caveats of the study: Tumor Treg TCRs overlapped most with tumor naive CD4+ cells.

The sequence was collected from a female donor with breast cancer. Input material: memory CD4+ T cells sorted from a lymph node. Subset noted: memory CD4+ T cells, CD4+CD45RO+CD25-. The genes are TRBV7-3 and TRBJ2-3; 7 nucleotides align to TRBD2. CDR3 nucleotide sequence: TGTGCCAGCAGCTTAGGAGCCGGGACTACCACAGATACGCAGTATTTT. Translated, it gives CASSLGAGTTTDTQYF.